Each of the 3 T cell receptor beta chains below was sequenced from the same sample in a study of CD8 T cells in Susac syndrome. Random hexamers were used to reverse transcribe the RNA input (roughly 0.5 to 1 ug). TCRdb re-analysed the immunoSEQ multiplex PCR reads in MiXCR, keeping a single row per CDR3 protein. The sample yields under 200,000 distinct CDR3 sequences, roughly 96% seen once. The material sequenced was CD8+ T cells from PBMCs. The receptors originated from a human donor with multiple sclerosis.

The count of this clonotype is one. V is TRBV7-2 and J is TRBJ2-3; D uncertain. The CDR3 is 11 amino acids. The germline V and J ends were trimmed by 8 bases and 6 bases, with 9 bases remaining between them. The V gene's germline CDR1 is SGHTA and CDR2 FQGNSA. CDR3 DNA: TGTGCCAGCCCTCACGGGGATACGCAGTATTTT. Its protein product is CASPHGDTQYF.

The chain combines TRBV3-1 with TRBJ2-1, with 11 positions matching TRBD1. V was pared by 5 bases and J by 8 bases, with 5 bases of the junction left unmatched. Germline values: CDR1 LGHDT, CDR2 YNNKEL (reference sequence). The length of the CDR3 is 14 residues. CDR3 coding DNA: TGTGCCAGCAGCGAATGGACAGGGGGCGATGAGCAGTTCTTC. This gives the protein CASSEWTGGDEQFF.

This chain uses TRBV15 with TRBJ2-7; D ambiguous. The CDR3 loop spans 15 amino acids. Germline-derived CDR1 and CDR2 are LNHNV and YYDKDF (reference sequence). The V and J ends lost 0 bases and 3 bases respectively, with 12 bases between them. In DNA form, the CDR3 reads TGTGCCACCAGCAGAGAGGAAGGCGAAGACTACGAGCAGTACTTC. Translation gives CATSREEGEDYEQYF.